This T cell receptor beta chain was sequenced for a study of control samples from healthy donors and cancer patients. Looked up from germline, CDR1 is SGHTA and CDR2 is FQGTGA. The CDR3 loop spans 14 amino acids. V was trimmed by 5 bases and J by 4 bases, leaving 11 bases between them. Here immunoSEQ multiplex PCR was the method, and the copy in TCRdb shows in-frame clones only, minus some. The repertoire holds about 170,000 clones, 94% seen once, with 1.1% to 1.5% in the top ten. This sequence joins TRBV7-3 and TRBJ2-2, with D perhaps matching TRBD1 (6 bases). The sequence was collected from a woman aged 18-30 years in good health. Sequenced material: blood. The CDR3 sequence: CASSPGHSTGELFF. In nucleotides, the CDR3 is TGTGCCAGCAGCCCGGGACACTCCACCGGGGAGCTGTTTTTT.